The rows below give T cell receptor beta chains drawn from one sample of a study of molecular identifiers for immune sequencing clone quantification. TCRdb re-called the PCR reads through MiXCR, storing one row per CDR3 protein. The sample has approximately 93,000 distinct CDR3 sequences; roughly 25% are singletons. Sequencing was performed on naive CD8+ T cells from blood, with Jurkat cell RNA spiked in. Receptor source: a human donor in good health. Some libraries in this study had Jurkat cell RNA spiked in. Each CDR3 is given with its conserved first and last residue. A D gene is named only where the DNA matches it firmly. A clone size is listed for some rows: how often the clone was seen (once, few, many), or a class if it is expanded.

clone_size,v_call,j_call,d_call,cdr3_aa,cdr3_nt
.,TRBV29-1,TRBJ2-7,.,CSVVGLSYEQYF,TGCAGCGTTGTAGGTCTCTCCTACGAGCAGTACTTC
.,TRBV6-5,TRBJ2-6,.,CASSYSSGRPSGANVLTF,TGTGCCAGCAGTTACTCTTCGGGACGTCCCTCTGGGGCCAACGTCCTGACTTTC
few,TRBV4-2,TRBJ1-1,.,CASSLNRAEGEAFF,TGTGCCAGCAGTTTGAACAGGGCGGAGGGTGAAGCTTTCTTT
.,TRBV19,TRBJ2-2,TRBD2,CASSKRESDTGELFF,TGTGCCAGTTCTAAGCGGGAGTCTGACACCGGGGAGCTGTTTTTT
many,TRBV28,TRBJ2-3,.,CASSPRDTQYF,TGTGCCAGCAGTCCGAGGGATACGCAGTATTTT
.,TRBV30,TRBJ2-5,.,CAWSVEVGVKETQCF,TGTGCCTGGAGTGTAGAGGTGGGGGTGAAAGAGACCCAGTGCTTC
many,TRBV5-6,TRBJ2-2,.,CASSLAWNTRELFF,TGTGCCAGCAGCTTGGCGTGGAACACCAGGGAGCTGTTTTTT
.,TRBV12-3/TRBV12-4,TRBJ2-2,.,CASSPGPGTGGLFF,TGTGCCAGCAGTCCGGGCCCGGGGACCGGGGGGCTGTTTTTT
many,TRBV5-4,TRBJ2-7,TRBD2,CASSLARGGYEQYF,TGTGCCAGCAGCTTGGCTCGGGGGGGCTACGAGCAGTACTTC
.,TRBV27,TRBJ2-3,.,CASSLSGTSTDTQYF,TGTGCCAGCAGTTTATCAGGGACTAGCACAGATACGCAGTATTTT
many,TRBV5-6,TRBJ2-3,.,CASSLGDSGLTDTQYF,TGTGCCAGCAGCTTGGGAGACAGCGGTTTGACAGATACGCAGTATTTT
few,TRBV6-2/TRBV6-3,TRBJ2-1,.,CASRPVSYNEQFF,TGTGCCAGCAGACCGGTTTCCTACAATGAGCAGTTCTTC
.,TRBV10-3,TRBJ2-3,.,CAISEPWVVGSGSTDTQYF,TGTGCCATCAGTGAGCCCTGGGTGGTGGGTAGCGGATCCACAGATACGCAGTATTTT
many,TRBV28,TRBJ2-1,.,CASTFGTLLYNEQFF,TGTGCCAGCACCTTTGGGACCCTACTATACAATGAGCAGTTCTTC
.,TRBV19,TRBJ2-3,TRBD2,CASSSFGGGPCTQYF,TGTGCCAGTTCGAGTTTCGGGGGGGGCCCTTGTACGCAGTATTTT
.,TRBV10-1,TRBJ2-3,TRBD2,CASSGSSGEYTDTQYF,TGCGCCAGCAGTGGTTCTAGCGGGGAATACACAGATACGCAGTATTTT
.,TRBV7-2,TRBJ2-2,TRBD2,CASSLVQLRGGTGELFF,TGTGCCAGCAGCTTAGTCCAACTGCGGGGGGGCACCGGGGAGCTGTTTTTT
many,TRBV4-1,TRBJ1-1,.,CASSQEPGNTEAFF,TGCGCCAGCAGCCAAGAGCCCGGGAACACTGAAGCTTTCTTT
few,TRBV27,TRBJ2-2,.,CASSLFDTGELFF,TGTGCCAGCAGTTTGTTTGACACCGGGGAGCTGTTTTTT
.,TRBV7-6,TRBJ2-5,.,CAGSSRGTAGTQYF,TGTGCCGGCAGCTCCCGTGGGACGGCCGGGACCCAGTACTTC
few,TRBV19,TRBJ1-1,.,CASSTSMTGLGGAFF,TGTGCCAGTAGCACATCGATGACAGGATTAGGAGGAGCTTTCTTT
.,TRBV28,TRBJ2-7,.,CASSTFDVRSSYEQYF,TGTGCCAGCAGTACTTTTGACGTGAGGAGCTCCTACGAGCAGTACTTC
many,TRBV4-1,TRBJ2-7,TRBD1,CASSQDGTGYNEQYF,TGCGCCAGCAGCCAAGACGGGACAGGGTATAACGAGCAGTACTTC
many,TRBV5-6,TRBJ2-3,.,CASSNRFPDTQYF,TGTGCCAGCAGCAACAGGTTCCCAGATACGCAGTATTTT
many,TRBV7-7,TRBJ2-3,.,CASSLIATDTQYF,TGTGCTAGCAGCTTAATAGCAACAGATACGCAGTATTTT
.,TRBV4-3,TRBJ2-3,.,CASSQDWGPGRSTDTQYF,TGCGCCAGCAGCCAAGATTGGGGACCTGGCAGGAGCACAGATACGCAGTATTTT
.,TRBV19,TRBJ2-1,.,CASIDSGTSYNEQFF,TGTGCCAGTATCGATAGCGGTACCTCCTACAATGAGCAGTTCTTC
.,TRBV7-7,TRBJ2-5,TRBD2,CASSSIAGEETQYF,TGTGCTAGCAGCTCTATAGCGGGAGAAGAGACCCAGTACTTC